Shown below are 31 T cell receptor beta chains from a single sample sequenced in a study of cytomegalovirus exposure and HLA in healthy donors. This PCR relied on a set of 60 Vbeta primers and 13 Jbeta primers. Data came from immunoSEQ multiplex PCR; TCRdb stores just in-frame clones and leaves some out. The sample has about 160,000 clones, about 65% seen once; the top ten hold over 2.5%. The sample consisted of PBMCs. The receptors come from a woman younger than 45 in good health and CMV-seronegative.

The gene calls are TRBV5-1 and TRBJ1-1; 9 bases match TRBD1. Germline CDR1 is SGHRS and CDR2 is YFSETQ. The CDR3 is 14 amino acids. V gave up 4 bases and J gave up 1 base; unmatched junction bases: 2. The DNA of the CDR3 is TGCGCCAGCAGCCCGGGACAGGGGAACACTGAAGCTTTCTTT. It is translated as CASSPGQGNTEAFF.

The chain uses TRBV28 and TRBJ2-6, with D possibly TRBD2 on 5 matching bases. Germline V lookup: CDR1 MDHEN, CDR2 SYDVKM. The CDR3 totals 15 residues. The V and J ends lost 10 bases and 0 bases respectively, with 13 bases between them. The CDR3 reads CAIQDGVSGANVLTF. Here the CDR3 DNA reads TGTGCCATCCAAGACGGGGTCTCTGGGGCCAACGTCCTGACTTTC.

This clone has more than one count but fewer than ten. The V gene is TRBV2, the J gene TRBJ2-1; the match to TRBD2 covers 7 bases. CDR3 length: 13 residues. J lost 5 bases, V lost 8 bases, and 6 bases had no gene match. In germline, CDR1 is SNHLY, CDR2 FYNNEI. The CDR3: CASGPSGHNEQFF. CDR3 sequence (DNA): TGTGCCAGCGGCCCTAGCGGTCACAATGAGCAGTTCTTC.

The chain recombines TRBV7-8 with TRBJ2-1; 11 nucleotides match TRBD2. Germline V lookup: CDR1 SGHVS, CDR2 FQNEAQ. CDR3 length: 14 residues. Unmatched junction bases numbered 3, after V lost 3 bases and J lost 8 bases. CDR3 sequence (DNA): TGTGCCAGCAGCTTTGGACTAGCGGGCGATGAGCAGTTCTTC. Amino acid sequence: CASSFGLAGDEQFF.

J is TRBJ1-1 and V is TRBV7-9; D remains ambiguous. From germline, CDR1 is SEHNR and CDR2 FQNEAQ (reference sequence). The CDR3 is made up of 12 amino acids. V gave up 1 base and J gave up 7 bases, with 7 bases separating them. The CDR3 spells CASSLVGHEAFF. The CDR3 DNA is TGTGCCAGCAGCTTAGTTGGCCATGAAGCTTTCTTT.

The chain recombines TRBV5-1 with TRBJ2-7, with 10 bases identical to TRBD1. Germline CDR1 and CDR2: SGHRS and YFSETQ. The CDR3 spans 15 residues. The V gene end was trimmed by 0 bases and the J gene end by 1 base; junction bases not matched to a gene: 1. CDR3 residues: CASSLGQGASYEQYF. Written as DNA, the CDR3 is TGCGCCAGCAGCTTGGGACAGGGGGCATCCTACGAGCAGTACTTC.

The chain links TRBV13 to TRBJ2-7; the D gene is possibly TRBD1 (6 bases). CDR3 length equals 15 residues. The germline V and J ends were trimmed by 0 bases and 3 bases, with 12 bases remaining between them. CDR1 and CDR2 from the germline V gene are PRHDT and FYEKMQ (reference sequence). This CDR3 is CASSLGGAQYYEQYF. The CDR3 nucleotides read TGTGCCAGCAGCTTAGGGGGGGCCCAGTACTACGAGCAGTACTTC.

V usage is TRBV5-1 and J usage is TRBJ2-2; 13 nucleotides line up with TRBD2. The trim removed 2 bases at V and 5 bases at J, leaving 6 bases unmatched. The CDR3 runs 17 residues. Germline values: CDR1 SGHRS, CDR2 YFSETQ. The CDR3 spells CASSFPLAGGRTGELFF. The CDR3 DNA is TGCGCCAGCAGCTTCCCACTAGCGGGAGGGCGGACCGGGGAGCTGTTTTTT.

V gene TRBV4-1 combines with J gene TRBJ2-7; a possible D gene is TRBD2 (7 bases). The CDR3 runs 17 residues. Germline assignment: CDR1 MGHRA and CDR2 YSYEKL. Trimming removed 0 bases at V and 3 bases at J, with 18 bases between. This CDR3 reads CASSQDLAGAEYYEQYF. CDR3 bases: TGCGCCAGCAGCCAAGATCTGGCGGGGGCTGAATACTACGAGCAGTACTTC.

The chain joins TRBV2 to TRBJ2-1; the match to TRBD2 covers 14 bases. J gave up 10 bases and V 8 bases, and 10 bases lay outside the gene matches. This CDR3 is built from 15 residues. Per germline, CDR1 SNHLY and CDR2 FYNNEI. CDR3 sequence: CASLGTSGSFWEQFF. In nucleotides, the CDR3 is TGTGCCAGCCTTGGGACTAGCGGGAGCTTTTGGGAGCAGTTCTTC.

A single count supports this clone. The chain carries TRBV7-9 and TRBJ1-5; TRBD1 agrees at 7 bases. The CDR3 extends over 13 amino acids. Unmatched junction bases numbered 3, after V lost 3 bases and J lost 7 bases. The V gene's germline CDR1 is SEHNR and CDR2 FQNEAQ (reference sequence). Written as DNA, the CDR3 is TGTGCCAGCAGCTTGAAGGGGGCACAGCCCCAGCATTTT. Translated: CASSLKGAQPQHF. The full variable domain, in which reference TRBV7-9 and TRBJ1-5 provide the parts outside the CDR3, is DTGVSQNPRHKITKRGQNVTFRCDPISEHNRLYWYRQTLGQGPEFLTYFQNEAQLEKSRLLSDRFSAERPKGSFSTLEIQRTEQGDSAMYLCASSLKGAQPQHFGDGTRLSIL.

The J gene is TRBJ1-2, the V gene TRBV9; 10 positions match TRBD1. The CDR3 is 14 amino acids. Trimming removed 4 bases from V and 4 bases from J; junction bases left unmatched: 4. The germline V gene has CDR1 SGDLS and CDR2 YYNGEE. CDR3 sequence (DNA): TGTGCCAGCAGCCCCCGACAGGGGGCCTATGGCTACACCTTC. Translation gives CASSPRQGAYGYTF.

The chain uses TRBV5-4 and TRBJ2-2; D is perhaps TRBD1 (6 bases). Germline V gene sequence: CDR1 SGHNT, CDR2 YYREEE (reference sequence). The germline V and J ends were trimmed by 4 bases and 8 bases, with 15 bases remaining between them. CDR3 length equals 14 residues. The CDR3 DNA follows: TGTGCCAGCAGCGTGCGGACAGCTAATGGGGAGCTGTTTTTT. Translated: CASSVRTANGELFF.

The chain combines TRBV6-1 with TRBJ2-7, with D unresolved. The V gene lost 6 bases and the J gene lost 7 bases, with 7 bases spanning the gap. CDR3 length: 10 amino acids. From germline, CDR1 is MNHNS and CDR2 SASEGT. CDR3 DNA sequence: TGTGCCAGCAGGGCCTGGGAGCAGTACTTC. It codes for CASRAWEQYF.

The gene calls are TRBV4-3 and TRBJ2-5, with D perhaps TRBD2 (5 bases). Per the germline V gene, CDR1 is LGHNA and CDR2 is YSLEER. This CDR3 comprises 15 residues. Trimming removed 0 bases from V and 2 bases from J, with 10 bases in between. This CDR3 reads CASSQELRVQETQYF. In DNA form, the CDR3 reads TGCGCCAGCAGCCAAGAGTTGCGGGTGCAAGAGACCCAGTACTTC.

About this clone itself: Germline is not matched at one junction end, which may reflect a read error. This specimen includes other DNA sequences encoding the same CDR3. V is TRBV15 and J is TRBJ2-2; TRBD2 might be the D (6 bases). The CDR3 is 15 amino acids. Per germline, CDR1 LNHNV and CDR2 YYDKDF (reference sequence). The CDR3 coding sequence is TGCGCCACCTCCCGGAGGGACCGCAAGCCCGGGGAGCTGTTTTTT. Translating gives CATSRRDRKPGELFF.

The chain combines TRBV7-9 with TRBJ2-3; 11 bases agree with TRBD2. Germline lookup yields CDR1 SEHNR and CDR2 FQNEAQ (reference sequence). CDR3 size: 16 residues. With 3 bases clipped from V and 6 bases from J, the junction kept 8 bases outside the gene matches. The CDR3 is CASSFLGLAEGDTQYF. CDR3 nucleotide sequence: TGTGCCAGCAGCTTTCTGGGACTAGCGGAGGGCGATACGCAGTATTTT.

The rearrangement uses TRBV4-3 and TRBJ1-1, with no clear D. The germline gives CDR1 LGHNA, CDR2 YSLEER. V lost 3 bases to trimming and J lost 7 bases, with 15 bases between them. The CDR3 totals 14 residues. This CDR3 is CASSHQPGSDEAFF. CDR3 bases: TGCGCCAGCAGCCACCAACCAGGTTCCGATGAAGCTTTCTTT.

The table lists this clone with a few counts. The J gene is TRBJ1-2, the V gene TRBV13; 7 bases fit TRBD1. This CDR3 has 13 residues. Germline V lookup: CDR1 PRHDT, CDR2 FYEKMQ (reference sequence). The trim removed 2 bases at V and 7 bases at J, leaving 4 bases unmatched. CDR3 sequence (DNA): TGTGCCAGCAGCTTAAAGGGGGCGGTTGGCTACACCTTC. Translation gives CASSLKGAVGYTF.

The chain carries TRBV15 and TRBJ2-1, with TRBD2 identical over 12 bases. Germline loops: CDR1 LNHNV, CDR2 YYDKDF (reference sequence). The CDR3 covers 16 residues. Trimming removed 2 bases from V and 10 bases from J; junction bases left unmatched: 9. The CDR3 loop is CATSRSLAGGLGEQFF. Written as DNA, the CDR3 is TGTGCCACCAGCAGATCGCTAGCGGGGGGGCTCGGAGAGCAGTTCTTC.

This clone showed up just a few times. The CDR3 nucleotides are TGTGCCAGCAAAAGAAACCGCCTTACAGGGTGGGCTTTCTTT. This encodes CASKRNRLTGWAFF. The rearrangement uses TRBV11-2 and TRBJ1-1, with D possibly matching TRBD1 (6 bases). Germline CDR1 is SGHAT and CDR2 is FQNNGV. The CDR3 sequence is 14 residues long. Trimming shortened V by 7 bases and J by 11 bases, and 23 bases separated the two germline ends.

The CDR3 sequence is CASSFRGNYGYTF. CDR3 in DNA: TGTGCCAGCAGTTTTAGGGGAAACTATGGCTACACCTTC. The chain joins TRBV6-5 to TRBJ1-2, with a tentative D call TRBD1 (5 bases). V was pared by 4 bases and J by 2 bases, with 8 bases between. The CDR3 has 13 residues. Germline values: CDR1 MNHEY, CDR2 SVGAGI.

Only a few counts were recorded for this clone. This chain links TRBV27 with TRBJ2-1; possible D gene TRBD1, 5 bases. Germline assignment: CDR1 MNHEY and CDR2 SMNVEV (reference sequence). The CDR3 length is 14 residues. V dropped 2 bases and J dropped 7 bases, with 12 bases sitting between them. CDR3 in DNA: TGTGCCAGCAGTTTAGGGCAGGGTTGGAATGAGCAGTTCTTC. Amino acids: CASSLGQGWNEQFF.

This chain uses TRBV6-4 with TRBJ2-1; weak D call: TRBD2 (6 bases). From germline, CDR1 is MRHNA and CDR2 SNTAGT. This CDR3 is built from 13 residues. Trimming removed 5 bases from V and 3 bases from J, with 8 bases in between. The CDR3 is CASSSSDYNEQFF. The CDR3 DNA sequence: TGTGCCAGCAGTTCTAGCGACTACAATGAGCAGTTCTTC.

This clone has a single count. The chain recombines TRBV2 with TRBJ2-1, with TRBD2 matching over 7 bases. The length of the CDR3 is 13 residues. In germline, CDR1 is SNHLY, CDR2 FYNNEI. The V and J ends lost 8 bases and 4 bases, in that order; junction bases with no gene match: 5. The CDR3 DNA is TGTGCCAGCCGGGACTACACATACAATGAGCAGTTCTTC. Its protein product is CASRDYTYNEQFF. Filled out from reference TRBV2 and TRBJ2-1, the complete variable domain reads EPEVTQTPSHQVTQMGQEVILRCVPISNHLYFYWYRQILGQKVEFLVSFYNNEISEKSEIFDDQFSVERPDGSNFTLKIRSTKLEDSAMYFCASRDYTYNEQFFGPGTRLTVL.

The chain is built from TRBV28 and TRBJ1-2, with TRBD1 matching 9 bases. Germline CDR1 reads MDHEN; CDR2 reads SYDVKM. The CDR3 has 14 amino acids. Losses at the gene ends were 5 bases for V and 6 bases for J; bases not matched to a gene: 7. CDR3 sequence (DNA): TGTGCCAGCAGTCAAGGACAGGGGAGGAATGGCTACACCTTC. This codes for CASSQGQGRNGYTF.

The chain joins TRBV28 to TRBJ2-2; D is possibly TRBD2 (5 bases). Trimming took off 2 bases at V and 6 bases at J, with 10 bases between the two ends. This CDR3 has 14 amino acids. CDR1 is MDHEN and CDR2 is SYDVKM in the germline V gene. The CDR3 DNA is TGTGCCAGCAGTTTAGGACTGGGAGCCGGGGAGCTGTTTTTT. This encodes CASSLGLGAGELFF.

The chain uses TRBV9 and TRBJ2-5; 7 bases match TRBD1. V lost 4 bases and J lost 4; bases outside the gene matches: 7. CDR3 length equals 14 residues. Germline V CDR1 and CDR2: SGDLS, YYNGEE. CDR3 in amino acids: CASSTTGTGETQYF. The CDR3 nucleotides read TGTGCCAGCAGCACGACAGGGACCGGAGAGACCCAGTACTTC. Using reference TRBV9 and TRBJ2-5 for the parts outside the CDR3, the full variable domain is DSGVTQTPKHLITATGQRVTLRCSPRSGDLSVYWYQQSLDQGLQFLIQYYNGEERAKGNILERFSAQQFPDLHSELNLSSLELGDSALYFCASSTTGTGETQYFGPGTRLLVL.

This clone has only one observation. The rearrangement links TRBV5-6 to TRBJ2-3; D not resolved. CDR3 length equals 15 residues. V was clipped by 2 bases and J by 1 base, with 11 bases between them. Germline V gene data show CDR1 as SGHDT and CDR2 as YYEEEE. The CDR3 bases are TGTGCCAGCAGCTTTGGCCTAGGAGGCACAGATACGCAGTATTTT. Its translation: CASSFGLGGTDTQYF.

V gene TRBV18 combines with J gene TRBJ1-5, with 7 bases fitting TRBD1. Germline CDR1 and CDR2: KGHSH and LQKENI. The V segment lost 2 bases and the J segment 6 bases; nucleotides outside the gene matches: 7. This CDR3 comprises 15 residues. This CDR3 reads CASSPGRDSSQPQHF. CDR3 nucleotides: TGTGCCAGCTCACCAGGCCGGGACAGTAGTCAGCCCCAGCATTTT. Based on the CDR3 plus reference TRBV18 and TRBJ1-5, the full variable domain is NAGVMQNPRHLVRRRGQEARLRCSPMKGHSHVYWYRQLPEEGLKFMVYLQKENIIDESGMPKERFSAEFPKEGPSILRIQQVVRGDSAAYFCASSPGRDSSQPQHFGDGTRLSIL.

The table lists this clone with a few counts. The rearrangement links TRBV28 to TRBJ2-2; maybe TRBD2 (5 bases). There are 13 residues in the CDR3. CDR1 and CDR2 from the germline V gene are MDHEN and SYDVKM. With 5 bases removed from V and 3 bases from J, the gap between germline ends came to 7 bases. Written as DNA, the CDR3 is TGTGCCAGCAGTGGGAGCCACACCGGGGAGCTGTTTTTT. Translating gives CASSGSHTGELFF.